This entry describes one TCR beta chain. The source of the sample is a study of CXCR3-negative and CXCR3-positive naive CD8 T cells. CDR1 is SQVTM and CDR2 is ANQGSEA in the germline V gene. The CDR3 has 12 amino acids. Via 5' RACE with UMI labels, TRB cDNA libraries were prepared. TCRdb re-called the 5' RACE reads; one entry per CDR3 protein, DNA not given. In total, the table holds fewer than 95,000 distinct CDR3 sequences. The source is a human donor in good health. Some clones in this sample may be carry-over from other donors' samples. V gene TRBV29-1 combines with J gene TRBJ1-2. The sequenced material came from naive CXCR3- CD8+ T cells from blood. Regarding subset: CD45RO-CCR7+CD27+CD95- naive CD8+ T cells lacking CXCR3 (TNR3-). This chain's CDR3 is CSVVRRDYGYTF.